These 6 T cell receptor beta chains share one sample of origin, sequenced in a study of cytomegalovirus exposure and HLA in healthy donors. PCR involved 60 Vbeta and 13 Jbeta primers. Clones were sequenced by immunoSEQ multiplex PCR, and TCRdb holds only the in-frame ones, with some missing. The top ten hold more than 1.5% of the sample, which has around 180,000 clones, approximately 86% seen once. Sequencing was carried out using PBMCs. Receptor source: a woman aged 18-29 years in good health and CMV-seronegative.

This CDR3 is CASSRLAGRRDEQFF. CDR3 in DNA: TGTGCCAGCAGCCGACTAGCGGGAAGACGGGATGAGCAGTTCTTC. This chain uses TRBV7-8 with TRBJ2-1, with 11 bases matching TRBD2. The CDR3 loop spans 15 amino acids. V lost 5 bases, J lost 8 bases, and 8 bases stayed unmatched. Germline CDR1 is SGHVS and CDR2 is FQNEAQ.

The rearrangement joins TRBV29-1 to TRBJ2-1; 8 bases align to TRBD2. V lost 8 bases to trimming and J lost 4 bases; unmatched junction nucleotides: 10. CDR1 is SQVTM and CDR2 is ANQGSEA in the germline V gene. This CDR3 is 14 amino acids long. As DNA, the CDR3 is TGCAGCAGCGGGGGCGGGGGTGTATACAATGAGCAGTTCTTC. It is translated as CSSGGGGVYNEQFF.

The chain is built from TRBV11-2 and TRBJ1-5, with TRBD1 identical over 8 bases. Germline V gene sequence: CDR1 SGHAT, CDR2 FQNNGV. J was trimmed by 1 base and V by 1 base; bases with no gene match: 6. The CDR3 is made up of 17 amino acids. As DNA, the CDR3 is TGTGCCAGCAGCTTAGGCAGGGGGCAACGGAGCAATCAGCCCCAGCATTTT. This sequence encodes CASSLGRGQRSNQPQHF.

This chain joins TRBV6-6 and TRBJ1-5; D is undetermined. Between the trimmed V and J ends, which lost 2 bases and 2 bases, there was a span of 10 bases. CDR1 and CDR2 from the germline V gene are MNHNY and SVGAGI (reference sequence). The CDR3 extends over 15 amino acids. The CDR3 loop is CASSYGSSGNQPQHF. CDR3 sequence (DNA): TGTGCCAGCAGTTACGGGTCGAGCGGCAATCAGCCCCAGCATTTT.

The CDR3 region is CASSPPSGTASNYGYTF. For the CDR3, the DNA is TGTGCCAGCTCACCACCCTCCGGGACAGCGAGTAACTATGGCTACACCTTC. V gene TRBV18 combines with J gene TRBJ1-2; the match to TRBD1 covers 7 bases. CDR1 is KGHSH, CDR2 LQKENI, per germline. The CDR3 contains 17 residues. V lost 0 bases to trimming and J lost 1 base; unmatched junction nucleotides: 8.

This chain connects TRBV7-8 to TRBJ2-1; 10 positions agree with TRBD2. CDR3 length: 17 amino acids. Germline lookup yields CDR1 SGHVS and CDR2 FQNEAQ. J was trimmed by 0 bases and V by 3 bases; bases with no gene match: 5. CDR3 loop: CASSFPPSGSSYNEQFF. The CDR3 coding sequence is TGTGCCAGCAGCTTCCCACCTAGCGGGAGCTCCTACAATGAGCAGTTCTTC.